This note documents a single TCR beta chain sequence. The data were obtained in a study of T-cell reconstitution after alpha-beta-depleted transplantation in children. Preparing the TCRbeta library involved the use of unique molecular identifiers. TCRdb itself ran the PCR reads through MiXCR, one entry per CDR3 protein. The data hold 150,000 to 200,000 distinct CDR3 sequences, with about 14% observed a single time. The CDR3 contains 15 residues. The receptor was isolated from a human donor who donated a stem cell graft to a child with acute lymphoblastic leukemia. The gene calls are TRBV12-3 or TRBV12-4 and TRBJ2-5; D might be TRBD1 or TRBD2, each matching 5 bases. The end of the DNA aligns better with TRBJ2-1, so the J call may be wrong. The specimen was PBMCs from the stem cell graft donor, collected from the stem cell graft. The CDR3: CASSLWGSTQETQFF. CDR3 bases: TGTGCCAGCAGTTTATGGGGGAGCACCCAAGAGACCCAGTTCTTC.